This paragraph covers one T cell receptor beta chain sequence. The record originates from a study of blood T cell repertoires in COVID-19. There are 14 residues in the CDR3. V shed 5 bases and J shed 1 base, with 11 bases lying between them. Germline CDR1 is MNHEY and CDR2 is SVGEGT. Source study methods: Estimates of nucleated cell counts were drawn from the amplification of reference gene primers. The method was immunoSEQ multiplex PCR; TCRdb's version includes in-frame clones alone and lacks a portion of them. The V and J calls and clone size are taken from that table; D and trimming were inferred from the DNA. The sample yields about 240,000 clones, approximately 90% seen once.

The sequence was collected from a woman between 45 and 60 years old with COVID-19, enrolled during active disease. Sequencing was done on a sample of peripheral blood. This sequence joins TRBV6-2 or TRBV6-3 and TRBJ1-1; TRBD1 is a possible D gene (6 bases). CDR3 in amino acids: CASSLTGQNTEAFF. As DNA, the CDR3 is TGTGCCAGCAGTCTCACAGGGCAGAACACTGAAGCTTTCTTT.